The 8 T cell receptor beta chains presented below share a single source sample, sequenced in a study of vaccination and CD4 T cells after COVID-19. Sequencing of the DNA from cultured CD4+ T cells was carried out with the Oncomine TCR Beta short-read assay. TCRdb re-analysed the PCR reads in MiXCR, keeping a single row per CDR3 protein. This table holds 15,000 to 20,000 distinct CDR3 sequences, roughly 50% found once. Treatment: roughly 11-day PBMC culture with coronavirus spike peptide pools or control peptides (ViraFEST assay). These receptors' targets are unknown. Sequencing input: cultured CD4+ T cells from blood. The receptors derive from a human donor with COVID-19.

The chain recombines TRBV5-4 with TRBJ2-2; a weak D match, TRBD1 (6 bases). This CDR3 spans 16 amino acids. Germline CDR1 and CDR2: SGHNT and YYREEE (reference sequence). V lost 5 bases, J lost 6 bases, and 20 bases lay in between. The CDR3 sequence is CASSHHPGQSSGELFF. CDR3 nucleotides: TGTGCCAGCAGTCACCATCCGGGACAAAGCTCCGGGGAGCTGTTTTTT.

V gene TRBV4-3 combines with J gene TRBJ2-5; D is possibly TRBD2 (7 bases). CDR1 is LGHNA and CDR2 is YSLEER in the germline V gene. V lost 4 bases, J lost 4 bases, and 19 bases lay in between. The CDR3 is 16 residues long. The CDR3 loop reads CASSLAGGGVGETQYF. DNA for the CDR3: TGCGCCAGCAGCCTTGCCGGCGGGGGCGTCGGAGAGACCCAGTACTTC.

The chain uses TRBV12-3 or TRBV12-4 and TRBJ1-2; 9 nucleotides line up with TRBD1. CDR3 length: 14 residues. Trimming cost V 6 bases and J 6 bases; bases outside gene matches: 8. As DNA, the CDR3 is TGTGCCAGCAGCAGAGGGACAGGGACTAATGGCTACACCTTC. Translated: CASSRGTGTNGYTF.

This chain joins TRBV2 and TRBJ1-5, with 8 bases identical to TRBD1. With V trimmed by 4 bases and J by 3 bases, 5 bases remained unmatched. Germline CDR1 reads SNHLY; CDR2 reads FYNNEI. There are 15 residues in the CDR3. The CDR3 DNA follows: TGTGCCAGCAGTGGCCTGGACAGGGTCAATCAGCCCCAGCATTTT. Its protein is CASSGLDRVNQPQHF.

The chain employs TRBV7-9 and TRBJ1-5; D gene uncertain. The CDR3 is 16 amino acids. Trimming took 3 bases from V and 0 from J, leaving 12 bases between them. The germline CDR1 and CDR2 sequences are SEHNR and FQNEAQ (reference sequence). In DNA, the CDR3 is TGTGCCAGCAGCTTCCCCCCTTTTAATAGCAATCAGCCCCAGCATTTT. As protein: CASSFPPFNSNQPQHF.

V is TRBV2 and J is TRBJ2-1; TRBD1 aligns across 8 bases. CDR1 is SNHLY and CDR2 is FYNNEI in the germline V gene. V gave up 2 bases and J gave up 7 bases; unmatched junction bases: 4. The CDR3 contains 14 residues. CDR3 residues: CASSESGGTNEQFF. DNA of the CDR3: TGTGCCAGCAGTGAATCAGGGGGCACGAATGAGCAGTTCTTC.

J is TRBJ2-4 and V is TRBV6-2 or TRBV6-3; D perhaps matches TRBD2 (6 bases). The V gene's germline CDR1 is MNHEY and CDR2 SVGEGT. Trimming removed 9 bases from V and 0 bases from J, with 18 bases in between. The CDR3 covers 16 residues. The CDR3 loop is CASSDGGIVAKNIQYF. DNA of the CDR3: TGTGCCAGTAGTGACGGGGGAATCGTAGCCAAAAACATTCAGTACTTC.

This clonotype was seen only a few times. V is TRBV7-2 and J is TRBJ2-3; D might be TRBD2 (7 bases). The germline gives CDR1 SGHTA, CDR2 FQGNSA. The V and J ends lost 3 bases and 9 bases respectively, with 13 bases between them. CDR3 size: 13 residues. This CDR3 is CASSFGGANTQYF. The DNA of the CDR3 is TGTGCCAGCAGCTTTGGGGGGGCGAACACGCAGTATTTT.